The 12 T cell receptor beta chains reported below all come from one sample, sequenced in a study of cytomegalovirus exposure and HLA in healthy donors. Use of 60 Vbeta and 13 Jbeta primers characterized the PCR. Generated by immunoSEQ multiplex PCR, the TCRdb table keeps only in-frame clones and is missing some. Of more than 150,000 clones listed, 76% are singletons. Sequenced input: PBMCs. These receptor sequences come from a woman in her twenties or thirties in good health and CMV-seropositive.

The CDR3 sequence: CASSLPGGAYEQYF. CDR3 coding DNA: TGTGCCAGCAGCTTGCCAGGGGGAGCCTACGAGCAGTACTTC. V and J are TRBV5-6 and TRBJ2-7; TRBD1 aligns across 7 bases. V gave up 1 base and J gave up 2 bases; unmatched junction bases: 3. The germline V gene encodes CDR1 SGHDT and CDR2 YYEEEE. The CDR3 length is 14 residues.

V and J are TRBV14 and TRBJ2-3, with D unclear. CDR3 length equals 16 residues. The germline gives CDR1 SGHDN, CDR2 FVKESK. Trimming cost V 0 bases and J 2 bases, with 12 bases left between them. The CDR3 here is CASSQEILYLTDTQYF. CDR3 sequence (DNA): TGTGCCAGCAGCCAAGAAATTCTCTACCTCACAGATACGCAGTATTTT. Together with reference TRBV14 and TRBJ2-3, the CDR3 gives the full variable domain: EAGVTQFPSHSVIEKGQTVTLRCDPISGHDNLYWYRRVMGKEIKFLLHFVKESKQDESGMPNNRFLAERTGGTYSTLKVQPAELEDSGVYFCASSQEILYLTDTQYFGPGTRLTVL.

V gene TRBV28 combines with J gene TRBJ2-6; D call uncertain. Germline V CDR1 and CDR2: MDHEN, SYDVKM. This CDR3 has 16 residues. The V gene lost 5 bases and the J gene lost 0 bases, with 11 bases spanning the gap. CDR3 amino acids: CASSEAWNSGANVLTF. DNA for the CDR3: TGTGCCAGCAGTGAAGCGTGGAACTCTGGGGCCAACGTCCTGACTTTC.

The count of this clone is one. CDR3 DNA sequence: TGTGCCAGCAGCGGAGCTATCGCCCGTCGTCTTCTCTCCTACGAGCAGTACTTC. Residues: CASSGAIARRLLSYEQYF. The rearrangement uses TRBV9 and TRBJ2-7; D is ambiguous. Between the trimmed V and J ends, which lost 3 bases and 0 bases, there was a span of 22 bases. The CDR3 sequence is 18 residues long. The germline V gene encodes CDR1 SGDLS and CDR2 YYNGEE.

This CDR3 is CASNPGLAGAETQYF. As DNA, the CDR3 is TGTGCCAGCAACCCGGGACTAGCGGGGGCGGAGACCCAGTACTTC. This chain links TRBV2 with TRBJ2-5; 14 bases line up with TRBD2. Looked up from germline, CDR1 is SNHLY and CDR2 is FYNNEI. The CDR3 extends over 15 amino acids. The V segment lost 7 bases and the J segment 5 bases; nucleotides outside the gene matches: 6.

As concerns this clone: Other nucleotide sequences from this sample produce the same CDR3. The V and J genes are TRBV18 and TRBJ2-1; 9 nucleotides align to TRBD2. This CDR3 has 20 amino acids. The V gene end was trimmed by 2 bases and the J gene end by 0 bases; junction bases not matched to a gene: 14. Germline lookup yields CDR1 KGHSH and CDR2 LQKENI. The CDR3 coding sequence is TGTGCCAGCTCACCAAATGCGGTAGCGGGGGTTACGAGCTCCTACAATGAGCAGTTCTTC. Its protein is CASSPNAVAGVTSSYNEQFF.

V usage is TRBV11-3 and J usage is TRBJ2-3; 14 nucleotides line up with TRBD2. Trimming at V came to 1 base and at J to 5 bases, leaving 5 bases not matched to a gene. Germline lookup yields CDR1 SGHNT and CDR2 YENEEA. The CDR3 extends over 17 amino acids. CDR3 region: CASSLGGLAGGGDTQYF. CDR3 sequence (DNA): TGTGCCAGCAGCTTAGGAGGACTAGCGGGGGGCGGAGATACGCAGTATTTT.

The chain recombines TRBV5-6 with TRBJ1-5; 12 positions agree with TRBD1. The V gene's germline CDR1 is SGHDT and CDR2 YYEEEE. Trimming removed 4 bases from V and 4 bases from J; junction bases left unmatched: 6. The CDR3 consists of 16 residues. The CDR3 DNA is TGTGCCAGCAGCGACGGGACAGGGGGCCGTAATCAGCCCCAGCATTTT. Translated: CASSDGTGGRNQPQHF.

This chain links TRBV5-1 with TRBJ1-4, with D maybe TRBD1 (5 bases). Germline V gene data show CDR1 as SGHRS and CDR2 as YFSETQ. The CDR3 is made up of 17 amino acids. Trimming cost V 0 bases and J 7 bases, with 19 bases left between them. The CDR3 DNA reads TGCGCCAGCAGCTTGGGGTCAGCCAGGGTCTCGTCTGAAAAACTGTTTTTT. It yields the protein CASSLGSARVSSEKLFF.

This clone was seen only a few times. V usage is TRBV6-1 and J usage is TRBJ1-2; 9 bases are shared with TRBD1. J was trimmed by 4 bases and V by 5 bases; bases with no gene match: 2. The CDR3 has 13 amino acids. Germline values: CDR1 MNHNS, CDR2 SASEGT. The CDR3 sequence is CASSRTGVYGYTF. The DNA of the CDR3 is TGTGCCAGCAGTCGGACAGGGGTCTATGGCTACACCTTC.

This clone was counted only a few times. The chain has TRBV18 and TRBJ2-1, with 9 bases lining up with TRBD2. There are 14 residues in the CDR3. Losses at the gene ends were 3 bases for V and 8 bases for J; bases not matched to a gene: 5. CDR1 and CDR2 from the germline V gene are KGHSH and LQKENI. CDR3 DNA: TGTGCCAGCTCACCGACTAGCGGACATCATGAGCAGTTCTTC. Translating it yields CASSPTSGHHEQFF.

V is TRBV7-2 and J is TRBJ1-4; D not certain. The length of the CDR3 is 17 residues. Germline V CDR1 and CDR2: SGHTA, FQGNSA. The germline V and J ends were trimmed by 5 bases and 5 bases, with 21 bases remaining between them. The CDR3: CASSLLASSAANEKLFF. The CDR3 DNA is TGTGCCAGCAGCCTATTAGCCTCGTCGGCAGCAAATGAAAAACTGTTTTTT. The variable domain in full, with the rest retrieved from reference TRBV7-2 and TRBJ1-4, is GAGVSQSPSNKVTEKGKDVELRCDPISGHTALYWYRQSLGQGLEFLIYFQGNSAPDKSGLPSDRFSAERTGGSVSTLTIQRTQQEDSAVYLCASSLLASSAANEKLFFGSGTQLSVL.